A selection of T cell receptor beta chains follows, all from one sample in a study of T cells in localized non-small cell lung cancer. The protocol was immunoSEQ multiplex PCR, while the TCRdb copy is restricted to in-frame clones and leaves out a portion. The sample has 3,300 or so clones, about 29% seen once. This material consisted of normal lung tissue next to the tumor, taken before any cancer treatment. The receptors were gathered from a woman aged 35 to 70 with stage I lung adenocarcinoma. The CDR3 runs from the conserved cysteine through the conserved F or W. A D gene is named only where the DNA matches it firmly. Only some rows state a clone size, as once, few, many or a class for expanded clones.

cdr3_length,v_call,clone_size,d_call,j_call,cdr3_aa,cdr3_nt
14,TRBV6-8,few,-,TRBJ2-2,CASSRLPQAGELFF,TGTGCCAGCAGTAGACTCCCTCAAGCCGGGGAGCTGTTTTTT
14,TRBV28,-,-,TRBJ2-3,CASQSPGGRDTQYF,TGTGCCAGCCAATCGCCAGGTGGGCGAGATACGCAGTATTTT
19,TRBV18,-,TRBD2,TRBJ2-4,CASSPPIAGVSHAKNIQYF,TGTGCCAGCTCACCACCGATAGCGGGAGTGTCCCACGCCAAAAACATTCAGTACTTC
13,TRBV6-8,few,-,TRBJ1-1,CASTKVSNTEAFF,TGTGCCAGCACCAAAGTGAGCAACACTGAAGCTTTCTTT
12,TRBV28,-,-,TRBJ1-2,CASRRDTYGYTF,TGTGCCAGCAGGCGGGACACCTATGGCTACACCTTC
14,TRBV5-1,-,-,TRBJ2-7,CASSLDGQTLGQYF,TGCGCCAGCAGCTTGGACGGCCAGACCCTAGGACAGTACTTC
18,TRBV11-3,medium-sized,TRBD2,TRBJ2-1,CASSLTSGRGSSYNEQFF,TGTGCCAGCAGCCTGACTAGCGGGAGGGGAAGCTCCTACAATGAGCAGTTCTTC
14,TRBV11-3,few,-,TRBJ2-5,CASNRRGSQETQYF,TGTGCCAGCAACCGTAGAGGCTCGCAAGAGACCCAGTACTTC
14,TRBV6-7,few,-,TRBJ1-2,CASSSHGRAPGYTF,TGTGCCAGCAGTTCCCACGGTAGGGCGCCTGGCTACACCTTC
15,TRBV30,-,-,TRBJ2-7,CAWTPTVPSSYEQYF,TGTGCCTGGACCCCGACGGTTCCTAGCTCCTACGAGCAGTACTTC
12,TRBV2,few,-,TRBJ2-2,CASRQGNGELFF,TGTGCCAGCAGACAGGGAAACGGGGAGCTGTTTTTT
15,TRBV9,few,TRBD2,TRBJ2-3,CASRRTSGNTDTQYF,TGTGCCAGCAGGCGGACTAGCGGGAACACAGATACGCAGTATTTT
16,TRBV30,-,-,TRBJ2-1,CAWSVVLALSYNEQFF,TGTGCCTGGAGTGTGGTCCTAGCTCTAAGTTACAATGAGCAGTTCTTC
14,TRBV18,-,-,TRBJ2-5,CASSPPGLPETQYF,TGTGCCAGCTCACCACCGGGTTTGCCAGAGACCCAGTACTTC
20,TRBV11-3,few,TRBD2,TRBJ2-7,CASSSYSGTSGRARSREQYF,TGTGCCAGCAGCTCTTACAGCGGGACTAGCGGGAGGGCCAGATCTAGGGAGCAGTACTTC
16,TRBV11-3,-,-,TRBJ2-7,CASSFGAGTNYYEQYF,-
15,TRBV11-3,-,-,TRBJ2-1,CASSLVRARNNEQFF,TGTGCCAGCAGCTTAGTTCGGGCTAGGAACAATGAGCAGTTCTTC
13,TRBV4-1,-,-,TRBJ2-7,CASSPRLGTEQYF,TGCGCCAGCAGCCCCCGGCTGGGAACCGAGCAGTACTTC
13,TRBV6-8,-,-,TRBJ1-1,CASSYSKGNKAFF,TGTGCCAGCAGTTACTCGAAGGGCAACAAAGCTTTCTTT
15,TRBV28,few,TRBD2,TRBJ2-3,CASSLPSGMTDTQYF,TGTGCCAGCAGTTTGCCTAGCGGGATGACAGATACGCAGTATTTT
13,TRBV7-1,-,-,TRBJ1-1,CASSLVGSTEAFF,TGTGCCAGCAGCTTAGTGGGAAGCACTGAAGCTTTCTTT
15,TRBV6-8,few,TRBD1,TRBJ2-1,CASRPDRGPYNEQFF,TGTGCCAGCAGACCGGACAGGGGACCCTACAATGAGCAGTTCTTC
14,TRBV11-3,-,-,TRBJ2-4,CASSFLLAKNIQYF,TGTGCCAGCAGCTTCCTACTAGCCAAAAACATTCAGTACTTC
14,TRBV11-3,-,-,TRBJ2-3,CASMVGRGTDTQYF,TGTGCCAGCATGGTCGGGAGAGGGACAGATACGCAGTATTTT
19,TRBV6-8,-,-,TRBJ2-7,CASSYRVIGRPNQNYEQYF,TGTGCCAGCAGTTACAGGGTCATAGGGCGACCTAATCAAAACTACGAGCAGTACTTC
17,TRBV11-3,-,TRBD2,TRBJ2-5,CASSLGRAGGPGETQYF,TGTGCCAGCAGCTTAGGGCGAGCGGGAGGGCCAGGCGAGACCCAGTACTTC
18,TRBV19,-,TRBD2,TRBJ2-1,CARPPGLAGENSYNEQFF,TGTGCCAGACCACCGGGACTAGCGGGAGAAAACTCCTACAATGAGCAGTTCTTC
14,TRBV28,few,TRBD1,TRBJ1-1,CASSTTGSGSEAFF,TGTGCCAGCAGTACGACAGGGAGTGGGTCTGAAGCTTTCTTT
14,TRBV28,-,-,TRBJ1-1,CASSLRGENTEAFF,TGTGCCAGCAGTCTCAGGGGAGAGAACACTGAAGCTTTCTTT
15,TRBV28,-,TRBD1,TRBJ1-2,CASSRTGAGVPGYTF,TGTGCCAGCAGTAGAACAGGGGCCGGGGTTCCGGGCTACACCTTC
15,TRBV19,-,-,TRBJ2-1,CASSRLGGSYNEQFF,TGTGCCAGTAGCCGACTAGGGGGCTCCTACAATGAGCAGTTCTTC
16,TRBV11-3,few,-,TRBJ1-4,CASSPGAQGVKEKLFF,TGTGCCAGCAGCCCAGGAGCCCAGGGCGTAAAGGAAAAACTGTTTTTT
15,TRBV11-3,-,TRBD1,TRBJ1-3,CASSRDRASGNTIYF,TGTGCCAGCAGTCGGGACAGGGCTTCTGGAAACACCATATATTTT
16,TRBV28,few,-,TRBJ1-1,CASSSWAVTGLTEAFF,TGTGCCAGCAGTTCGTGGGCAGTTACGGGCCTCACTGAAGCTTTCTTT
13,TRBV29-1,-,TRBD2,TRBJ2-1,CSVRLAERNEQFF,TGCAGCGTTAGGCTAGCGGAGCGGAATGAGCAGTTCTTC
17,TRBV18,few,TRBD2,TRBJ2-2,CASSGTSGMGDTGELFF,TGTGCCAGCTCGGGGACTAGCGGGATGGGCGACACCGGGGAGCTGTTTTTT
15,TRBV11-3,medium-sized,-,TRBJ2-7,CASSPGSGGTYEQYF,TGTGCCAGCAGCCCTGGTTCGGGCGGCACCTACGAGCAGTACTTC
15,TRBV9,few,-,TRBJ2-1,CASSDGAPGSDEQFF,TGTGCCAGCAGTGACGGGGCCCCGGGGTCGGATGAGCAGTTCTTC
12,TRBV10-2,-,-,TRBJ2-5,CASSEGGETQYF,TGCGCCAGCAGTGAGGGGGGAGAGACCCAGTACTTC
16,TRBV19,few,TRBD1,TRBJ1-1,CASSSGQANMNTEAFF,TGTGCCAGTAGTTCTGGACAGGCCAACATGAACACTGAAGCTTTCTTT
13,TRBV23-1,-,-,TRBJ2-1,CASSLYSTNEQFF,TGCGCCAGCAGCTTGTACAGCACCAATGAGCAGTTCTTC
13,TRBV9,-,-,TRBJ1-4,CASSISTNEKLFF,TGTGCCAGTTCGATATCAACTAATGAAAAACTGTTTTTT
15,TRBV11-3,few,-,TRBJ2-3,CASSLGAGRTDTQYF,TGTGCCAGCAGCTTAGGGGCAGGGCGCACAGATACGCAGTATTTT
11,TRBV12-5,few,-,TRBJ2-7,CASGHIGEQYF,TGTGCTAGTGGACACATTGGGGAGCAGTACTTC
13,TRBV6-1,-,-,TRBJ1-4,CASSEGPEEKLFF,TGTGCCAGCAGTGAAGGCCCAGAGGAAAAACTGTTTTTT
15,TRBV11-3,-,TRBD2,TRBJ2-5,CASSRGLAGEETQYF,TGTGCCAGCAGCCGCGGACTAGCGGGAGAAGAGACCCAGTACTTC
14,TRBV19,-,-,TRBJ2-4,CASSIGFSKNIQYF,TGTGCCAGTAGTATAGGGTTCTCCAAAAACATTCAGTACTTC
15,TRBV15,-,-,TRBJ1-1,CATSRDGRGNTEAFF,TGTGCCACCAGCAGAGATGGAAGGGGGAACACTGAAGCTTTCTTT
14,TRBV28,few,TRBD1,TRBJ2-5,CASSDRGREETQYF,TGTGCCAGCAGTGACAGGGGGCGCGAAGAGACCCAGTACTTC
14,TRBV28,-,-,TRBJ1-5,CASRAEYSNQPQHF,TGTGCCAGCAGGGCAGAGTATAGCAATCAGCCCCAGCATTTT